These 21 T cell receptor beta chains were all obtained from the same sample, sequenced in a study of cytomegalovirus exposure and HLA in healthy donors (dated by TCRdb to about 2017). To prepare the library, the immunoSEQ multiplex PCR assay was applied. For the multiplex PCR, a mixture combining 60 forward primers for TCR Vbeta segments and 13 reverse primers for TCR Jbeta segments was used. TCRdb re-hosts the immuneACCESS table, in-frame sequences only. Its copies lack some clones; in the studies checked, an unresolved V gene accounts for under half of them, and the cause for the rest is not known. This sample has 200,000 to 300,000 clones in its table, and roughly four fifths of those were observed once. The top ten hold roughly 2% of the sample. Material for sequencing was PBMCs. Source of these receptors: a woman between 35 and 50 years old in good health and CMV-seropositive.

V is TRBV7-8 and J is TRBJ2-2, with 12 bases lining up with TRBD2. The germline gives CDR1 SGHVS, CDR2 FQNEAQ. With V trimmed by 0 bases and J by 2 bases, 7 bases remained unmatched. This CDR3 contains 19 residues. CDR3 sequence reads: CASSLARLAGAINTGELFF. CDR3 DNA: TGTGCCAGCAGCTTAGCACGACTAGCGGGAGCCATTAACACCGGGGAGCTGTTTTTT. Complete variable domain (other parts from reference TRBV7-8 and TRBJ2-2): GAGVSQSPRYKVAKRGQDVALRCDPISGHVSLFWYQQALGQGPEFLTYFQNEAQLDKSGLPSDRFFAERPEGSVSTLKIQRTQQEDSAVYLCASSLARLAGAINTGELFFGEGSRLTVL.

This rearrangement joins TRBV6-1 to TRBJ1-2; TRBD1 agrees at 10 bases. V shed 6 bases and J 4 bases; nucleotides not matched to a gene: 8. The CDR3 extends over 15 amino acids. Germline V gene lookup returns CDR1 MNHNS and CDR2 SASEGT. The CDR3 loop reads CASSRTGGGPYGYTF. For the CDR3, the DNA is TGTGCCAGCAGCCGGACAGGGGGTGGGCCCTATGGCTACACCTTC.

This chain joins TRBV10-3 and TRBJ2-3; 12 bases are shared with TRBD1. The length of the CDR3 is 17 residues. V was clipped by 0 bases and J by 4 bases; unmatched bases: 5. Germline-derived CDR1 and CDR2 are ENHRY and SYGVKD. The CDR3 sequence: CAISESGTGGFADTQYF. The DNA of the CDR3 is TGTGCCATCAGTGAGTCGGGGACAGGGGGCTTCGCAGATACGCAGTATTTT.

The chain employs TRBV11-2 and TRBJ2-6; D not resolved. CDR1 SGHAT and CDR2 FQNNGV come from the germline V gene. Trimming pared 4 bases from V and 4 bases from J, leaving 8 bases between. This CDR3 spans 14 amino acids. DNA of the CDR3: TGTGCCAGCAGCTCCCTTTCCGGGGCCAACGTCCTGACTTTC. Its protein is CASSSLSGANVLTF.

V is TRBV7-8 and J is TRBJ2-7; tentatively, D is TRBD1 (5 bases). Trimming pared 0 bases from V and 3 bases from J, leaving 9 bases between. Germline values: CDR1 SGHVS, CDR2 FQNEAQ. The CDR3 contains 14 residues. CDR3 nucleotide sequence: TGTGCCAGCAGCTTAGCCAGTCAGGGCTACGAGCAGTACTTC. The encoded protein is CASSLASQGYEQYF.

DNA of the CDR3: TGTGCCAGCAGCTCAAGTAGGAGGGGCCGGGAGACCCAGTACTTC. The encoded protein is CASSSSRRGRETQYF. The chain joins TRBV13 to TRBJ2-5; D may be TRBD2 (6 bases). CDR1 is PRHDT, CDR2 FYEKMQ, per germline (reference sequence). The CDR3 covers 15 residues. V gave up 4 bases and J gave up 5 bases, with 17 bases separating them. The whole variable domain, remainder taken from reference TRBV13 and TRBJ2-5, is AAGVIQSPRHLIKEKRETATLKCYPIPRHDTVYWYQQGPGQDPQFLISFYEKMQSDKGSIPDRFSAQQFSDYHSELNMSSLELGDSALYFCASSSSRRGRETQYFGPGTRLLVL.

The rearrangement links TRBV11-2 to TRBJ2-3, with TRBD1 as a possible D gene (6 bases). The V gene lost 5 bases and the J gene lost 2 bases, with 20 bases spanning the gap. CDR1 is SGHAT and CDR2 is FQNNGV in the germline V gene. This CDR3 has 17 residues. DNA for the CDR3: TGTGCCAGCAGCCGACCGCCAGGGGAAAAATCCACAGATACGCAGTATTTT. Encoded protein: CASSRPPGEKSTDTQYF.

V and J are TRBV28 and TRBJ2-2; 10 bases agree with TRBD2. From germline, CDR1 is MDHEN and CDR2 SYDVKM. CDR3 length: 19 residues. V lost 2 bases, J lost 4 bases, and 13 bases stayed unmatched. CDR3 amino acids: CASSLDIFGLAGVTGELFF. The DNA for the CDR3 is TGTGCCAGCAGTTTAGATATATTCGGTCTAGCGGGAGTCACCGGGGAGCTGTTTTTT.

This rearrangement joins TRBV5-1 to TRBJ2-3; 8 nucleotides line up with TRBD2. The V segment lost 5 bases and the J segment 2 bases; nucleotides outside the gene matches: 7. The CDR3 runs 15 residues. The germline V gene encodes CDR1 SGHRS and CDR2 YFSETQ. CDR3 sequence reads: CASSGLAGLTDTQYF. CDR3 bases: TGCGCCAGCAGTGGTCTAGCGGGTCTCACAGATACGCAGTATTTT.

V usage is TRBV11-2 and J usage is TRBJ1-3, with 8 bases lining up with TRBD1. Losses at the gene ends were 5 bases for V and 0 bases for J; bases not matched to a gene: 3. Germline CDR1 and CDR2: SGHAT and FQNNGV. The CDR3 runs 15 residues. This CDR3 reads CASSRDRGSGNTIYF. The CDR3 coding sequence is TGTGCCAGCAGCCGTGACAGGGGCTCTGGAAACACCATATATTTT. Full variable domain (remainder filled in from reference TRBV11-2 and TRBJ1-3): EAGVAQSPRYKIIEKRQSVAFWCNPISGHATLYWYQQILGQGPKLLIQFQNNGVVDDSQLPKDRFSAERLKGVDSTLKIQPAKLEDSAVYLCASSRDRGSGNTIYFGEGSWLTVV.

The chain combines TRBV7-2 with TRBJ1-1; no reliable D call. The CDR3 runs to 16 residues. Germline CDR1 reads SGHTA; CDR2 reads FQGNSA. V was cut by 5 bases and J by 0 bases, with 16 bases left in between. CDR3 DNA sequence: TGTGCCAGCAGCCCTCGGGAGCTTATAATGAACACTGAAGCTTTCTTT. This gives the protein CASSPRELIMNTEAFF.

A single count supports this clone. The V call is TRBV10-3, the J call TRBJ2-1, with TRBD2 matching 7 bases. V lost 0 bases to trimming and J lost 10 bases; unmatched junction nucleotides: 0. In germline, CDR1 is ENHRY, CDR2 SYGVKD. CDR3 size: 12 residues. This CDR3 reads CAISESTSEQFF. The CDR3 nucleotides read TGTGCCATCAGTGAGTCGACTAGCGAGCAGTTCTTC.

This clone was seen a handful of times. The J gene is TRBJ1-1, the V gene TRBV30; TRBD1 matches at 7 bases. The CDR3 contains 13 residues. Germline V gene lookup returns CDR1 GTSNPN and CDR2 SVGIG (reference sequence). The junction had 2 bases not matched to a gene; V was cut back by 3 bases and J by 1 base. The CDR3 DNA sequence: TGTGCCTGGAGGTGGACAGGGAACACTGAAGCTTTCTTT. This gives the protein CAWRWTGNTEAFF.

The chain's CDR3 is CASSGQGGSPYNEQFF. CDR3 coding DNA: TGTGCCAGCAGTGGCCAAGGCGGGAGCCCCTACAATGAGCAGTTCTTC. This rearrangement joins TRBV28 to TRBJ2-1, with 7 nucleotides matching TRBD2. J lost 2 bases, V lost 5 bases, and 9 bases had no gene match. The CDR3 is made up of 16 amino acids. Germline V lookup: CDR1 MDHEN, CDR2 SYDVKM.

In the case of this clone: This sample includes further DNA sequences coding for the same CDR3. The chain is built from TRBV18 and TRBJ2-1; 8 nucleotides match TRBD2. V gave up 1 base and J gave up 1 base; unmatched junction bases: 0. There are 15 residues in the CDR3. Germline V CDR1 and CDR2: KGHSH, LQKENI. The chain's CDR3 is CASSPLAGSYNEQFF. The CDR3, as DNA: TGTGCCAGCTCACCACTAGCGGGATCCTACAATGAGCAGTTCTTC.

V and J are TRBV6-6 and TRBJ2-5, with 7 bases lining up with TRBD1. Losses at the gene ends were 7 bases for V and 4 bases for J; bases not matched to a gene: 6. This CDR3 has 13 amino acids. Germline loops: CDR1 MNHNY, CDR2 SVGAGI (reference sequence). The CDR3 spells CASNRGPLETQYF. CDR3 sequence (DNA): TGTGCCAGCAACAGGGGACCCTTAGAGACCCAGTACTTC.

The rearrangement uses TRBV29-1 and TRBJ2-3, with D perhaps matching TRBD1 (6 bases). With 4 bases removed from V and 4 bases from J, the gap between germline ends came to 9 bases. The length of the CDR3 is 12 residues. CDR1 is SQVTM, CDR2 ANQGSEA, per germline. CDR3 amino acids: CSVARGADTQYF. The CDR3 nucleotides are TGCAGCGTTGCCAGGGGAGCAGATACGCAGTATTTT.

This clone is a singleton in its sample. The chain is built from TRBV19 and TRBJ2-2; 11 bases agree with TRBD2. This CDR3 has 15 residues. The germline CDR1 and CDR2 sequences are LNHDA and SQIVND (reference sequence). Germline trimming cut 6 bases from V and 7 bases from J; bases unmatched to any gene: 7. Written as DNA, the CDR3 is TGTGCCAGTAGAGGCCAGGGACTAGCGGTCGGGGAGCTGTTTTTT. This codes for CASRGQGLAVGELFF.

The chain is built from TRBV11-2 and TRBJ2-4; 10 bases are shared with TRBD2. The CDR3 sequence is 14 residues long. Germline trimming cut 4 bases from V and 7 bases from J; bases unmatched to any gene: 4. CDR1 is SGHAT, CDR2 FQNNGV, per germline. The CDR3 coding sequence is TGTGCCAGCAGCTCCACTAGCGGGAAGAACATTCAGTACTTC. Amino acids: CASSSTSGKNIQYF.

The chain recombines TRBV7-8 with TRBJ2-3; 8 nucleotides agree with TRBD1. The length of the CDR3 is 14 residues. Germline V gene sequence: CDR1 SGHVS, CDR2 FQNEAQ. V lost 3 bases and J lost 5; bases outside the gene matches: 4. Here the CDR3 reads CASSLRTGIDTQYF. Written as DNA, the CDR3 is TGTGCCAGCAGCTTGCGGACAGGGATAGATACGCAGTATTTT.

J is TRBJ1-2 and V is TRBV7-9; a weak D match, TRBD1 (5 bases). Between the trimmed V and J ends, which lost 5 bases and 4 bases, there was a span of 14 bases. The CDR3 runs 14 residues. Germline values: CDR1 SEHNR, CDR2 FQNEAQ (reference sequence). CDR3 residues: CASSARQFAYGYTF. CDR3 DNA sequence: TGTGCCAGCAGCGCCCGACAGTTTGCCTATGGCTACACCTTC.